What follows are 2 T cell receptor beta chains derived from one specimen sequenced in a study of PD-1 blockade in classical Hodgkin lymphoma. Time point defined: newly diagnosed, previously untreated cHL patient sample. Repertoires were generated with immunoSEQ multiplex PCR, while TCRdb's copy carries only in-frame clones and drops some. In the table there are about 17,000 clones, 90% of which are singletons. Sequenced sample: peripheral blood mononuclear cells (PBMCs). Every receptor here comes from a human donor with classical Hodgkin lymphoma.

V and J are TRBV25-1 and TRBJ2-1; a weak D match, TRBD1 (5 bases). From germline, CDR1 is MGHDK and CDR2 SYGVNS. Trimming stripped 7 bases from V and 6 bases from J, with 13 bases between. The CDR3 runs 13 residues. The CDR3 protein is CASISTAFNEQFF. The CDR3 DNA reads TGTGCCAGCATATCGACAGCTTTCAATGAGCAGTTCTTC.

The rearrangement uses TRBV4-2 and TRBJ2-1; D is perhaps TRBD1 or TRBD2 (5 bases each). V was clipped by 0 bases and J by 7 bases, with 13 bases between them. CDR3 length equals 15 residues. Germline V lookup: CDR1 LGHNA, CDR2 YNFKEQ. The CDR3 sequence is CASSQERWGPNEQFF. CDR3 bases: TGTGCCAGCAGCCAAGAAAGATGGGGACCAAATGAGCAGTTCTTC.